The present T cell receptor (beta chain) was sequenced within a study of OX40 agonist ivuxolimab in advanced cancers. With respect to the entire study: Ivuxolimab, which targeted the costimulatory receptor OX40 (CD134), was an agonistic, fully human IgG2 monoclonal antibody. The paper reports the monotherapy dose-escalation portion (N of about 47 patients) of the phase I ivuxolimab trial. In the dose-escalation cohort, roughly 82% of patients were male, and the mean age was around 65 years with a range of 23 to 79. Prior anti-PD-1, anti-PD-L1 or anti-CTLA-4 therapy was permitted, and checkpoint inhibitors had been received by about 44% of dose-escalation patients. Intravenous ivuxolimab was administered to patients every 2 weeks at six dose levels: 0.01, 0.1, 0.3, 1.5, 3 and 10 mg/kg. Partial responses were achieved by three dose-escalation patients, of whom one had hepatocellular carcinoma and two had cutaneous melanoma. The point of sequencing TCRbeta in the periphery was to test whether ivuxolimab changed TCR sequence diversity and drove clonal T-cell expansion. Of the roughly 51 patients in dose escalation, about 19 had hepatocellular carcinoma, about 15 had melanoma, 9 had renal cell carcinoma and 9 had head and neck cancer.

As encoded in the germline V gene (reference sequence), CDR1 is SEHNR while CDR2 is FQNEAQ. V is pruned by 1 base and J by 5 bases, leaving 8 bases of the junction without a gene match. The CDR3 runs 16 amino acids, cysteine and phenylalanine included. The DNA shown is the 48-base CDR3, in frame from base 1. To sequence the TCRbeta CDR3 region, genomic DNA was isolated from the sorted cells. The immunoSEQ Assay was used to sequence the TCRbeta CDR3 regions. TCRdb re-hosts the immuneACCESS table, in-frame sequences only. Its copies lack some clones; in the studies checked, an unresolved V gene accounts for under half of them, and the cause for the rest is not known. The sample table holds tens of thousands of clones, of which roughly 84% were seen once. Less than 0.85% of the sample rests with the top ten. To note about this clone: No cognate antigen has been identified for it. The sample holds no much larger clone one base away, and base qualities are not on file.

Patients with a history of autoimmune disease or receiving systemic immunosuppression were excluded from the trial. Peripheral blood for TCR sequencing was collected from all dose cohorts at baseline, on cycle 4 day 1, and on cycle 7 day 1. The samples were taken from a phase I, first-in-human, multicenter, open-label dose-escalation trial of ivuxolimab. The trial enrolled adults with locally advanced or metastatic head and neck squamous cell, hepatocellular, melanoma or renal cell carcinoma. Before TCR sequencing, CD4+ and CD8+ T cells were separately sorted from peripheral blood. Results the study describes overall, beyond this receptor: After ivuxolimab, more expanded clones were found on average in CD8+ T cells than in CD4+ T cells. At doses from 0.1 to 3.0 mg/kg, clonal expansion was seen in both CD4+ and CD8+ blood T cells between baseline and week 6. Low levels of normalized T-cell clonal expansion were also seen in some patients who did not respond. Partial responders in the 0.1-3.0 mg/kg groups had among the lowest normalized peripheral clonal expansion, especially among CD8+ T cells. Which antigens the clonally expanded peripheral T cells were specific for was not determined.

Recombination linked TRBV7-9 to TRBJ2-7, with 10 central nucleotides matching TRBD1. Source: CD4+ or CD8+ T cells sorted from blood, taken in a trial of the OX40 agonist ivuxolimab. This clonotype was obtained from an adult with an advanced solid tumor such as melanoma, head and neck, liver or kidney cancer. The nucleotides are TGTGCCAGCAGCTTAGGACCGGGACAGGGGCTGCACGAGCAGTACTTC. It translates as CASSLGPGQGLHEQYF.